Below are 30 T cell receptor beta chains sequenced from a single sample in a study of control samples from healthy donors and cancer patients. Produced via immunoSEQ multiplex PCR; TCRdb's table is partial and in-frame only. The sample includes some 150,000 clones, about 90% seen only once; the top ten take approximately 3.2%. The sample consisted of blood. These receptor sequences come from a man aged 25 to 40 in good health.

This sequence joins TRBV4-1 and TRBJ2-7; 14 nucleotides align to TRBD2. The J segment lost 7 bases and the V segment lost 3 bases, leaving 5 bases of the junction unmatched. This CDR3 spans 15 amino acids. Germline lookup yields CDR1 MGHRA and CDR2 YSYEKL. CDR3 protein: CASSQTSGGALEQYF. The CDR3 bases are TGCGCCAGCAGCCAGACTAGCGGGGGGGCCTTGGAGCAGTACTTC.

V usage is TRBV6-1 and J usage is TRBJ2-7; TRBD2 matches 7 bases. This CDR3 region has 15 residues. Looked up from germline, CDR1 is MNHNS and CDR2 is SASEGT. Losses at the gene ends were 1 base for V and 3 bases for J; bases not matched to a gene: 6. CDR3 bases: TGTGCCAGCAGTGAAGGGGGTAGCGGGTTCTACGAGCAGTACTTC. Protein sequence: CASSEGGSGFYEQYF.

This clone came up once. The chain combines TRBV21-1 with TRBJ2-3; the D call in the table, TRBD2, was not verified against the DNA. TRBV21-1 is tagged as a pseudogene. The CDR3 has 17 amino acids. The CDR3 here is CASSKGRSGVEADTQYF. The DNA for the CDR3 is TGTGCCAGCAGCAAAGGACGGTCGGGGGTTGAGGCAGATACGCAGTATTTT.

The chain employs TRBV13 and TRBJ1-2; D ambiguous. The CDR3 runs to 15 residues. V dropped 0 bases and J dropped 1 base, with 9 bases sitting between them. The germline gives CDR1 PRHDT, CDR2 FYEKMQ (reference sequence). The CDR3 is CASSLGRAINYGYTF. CDR3 DNA sequence: TGTGCCAGCAGCTTAGGTCGGGCTATTAACTATGGCTACACCTTC. Full variable domain (remainder filled in from reference TRBV13 and TRBJ1-2): AAGVIQSPRHLIKEKRETATLKCYPIPRHDTVYWYQQGPGQDPQFLISFYEKMQSDKGSIPDRFSAQQFSDYHSELNMSSLELGDSALYFCASSLGRAINYGYTFGSGTRLTVV.

The chain carries TRBV29-1 and TRBJ1-1; D ambiguous. The CDR3 has 12 amino acids. CDR1 is SQVTM and CDR2 is ANQGSEA in the germline V gene. The ends were cut back, 6 bases at V and 0 bases at J, with 8 bases in the middle. Written as DNA, the CDR3 is TGCAGCGTAGCGAGGGTGAACACTGAAGCTTTCTTT. Residues: CSVARVNTEAFF. Complete variable domain (other parts from reference TRBV29-1 and TRBJ1-1): SAVISQKPSRDICQRGTSLTIQCQVDSQVTMMFWYRQQPGQSLTLIATANQGSEATYESGFVIDKFPISRPNLTFSTLTVSNMSPEDSSIYLCSVARVNTEAFFGQGTRLTVV.

The gene calls are TRBV6-5 and TRBJ1-4, with 8 bases fitting TRBD1. This CDR3 region has 15 residues. V lost 6 bases to trimming and J lost 7 bases; unmatched junction nucleotides: 10. Germline V CDR1 and CDR2: MNHEY, SVGAGI. The CDR3 coding sequence is TGTGCCAGCAGCCCCGGGCAGGGGGCGCGTGAAAAACTGTTTTTT. This translates into CASSPGQGAREKLFF.

The rearrangement links TRBV19 to TRBJ1-3, with TRBD1 as a possible D gene (5 bases). V lost 5 bases, J lost 0 bases, and 14 bases lay in between. CDR3 length equals 16 residues. Germline V lookup: CDR1 LNHDA, CDR2 SQIVND (reference sequence). CDR3 DNA sequence: TGTGCCAGTAGTTTCGTCGCGGGGCCCTCTGGAAACACCATATATTTT. It encodes CASSFVAGPSGNTIYF.

The rearrangement links TRBV19 to TRBJ1-5; maybe TRBD1 (5 bases). This CDR3 region has 14 residues. Germline values: CDR1 LNHDA, CDR2 SQIVND (reference sequence). Trimming took 7 bases from V and 3 from J, leaving 13 bases between them. CDR3 residues: CASTIGGSNQPQHF. As DNA, the CDR3 is TGTGCCAGTACCATTGGGGGTTCCAATCAGCCCCAGCATTTT.

The rearrangement links TRBV6-6 to TRBJ1-6; maybe TRBD1 (5 bases). Trimming took off 6 bases at V and 1 base at J, with 13 bases between the two ends. CDR1 MNHNY and CDR2 SVGAGI come from the germline V gene (reference sequence). The CDR3 consists of 16 residues. The CDR3 coding sequence is TGTGCCAGCAGATCCCCGCAGGGTTCCTATAATTCACCCCTCCACTTT. As protein: CASRSPQGSYNSPLHF.

The V gene is TRBV9, the J gene TRBJ2-1; the D is unclear. The CDR3 length is 14 residues. Germline V gene sequence: CDR1 SGDLS, CDR2 YYNGEE. V lost 0 bases and J lost 4, with 8 bases in between. The CDR3 coding sequence is TGTGCCAGCAGCGTAGGAGGTGGGTACAATGAGCAGTTCTTC. This sequence encodes CASSVGGGYNEQFF. The whole variable domain, remainder taken from reference TRBV9 and TRBJ2-1, is DSGVTQTPKHLITATGQRVTLRCSPRSGDLSVYWYQQSLDQGLQFLIQYYNGEERAKGNILERFSAQQFPDLHSELNLSSLELGDSALYFCASSVGGGYNEQFFGPGTRLTVL.

The rearrangement uses TRBV6-5 and TRBJ1-3, with D unresolved. The V gene's germline CDR1 is MNHEY and CDR2 SVGAGI. The CDR3 is 14 residues long. The ends were cut back, 6 bases at V and 0 bases at J, with 9 bases in the middle. The CDR3 here is CASSRGFSGNTIYF. CDR3 nucleotides: TGTGCCAGCAGCCGCGGGTTCTCTGGAAACACCATATATTTT.

This clone was detected once. This chain uses TRBV27 with TRBJ2-1; TRBD2 matches at 8 bases. This CDR3 has 17 amino acids. The junction had 13 bases not matched to a gene; V was cut back by 7 bases and J by 2 bases. Germline loops: CDR1 MNHEY, CDR2 SMNVEV (reference sequence). The CDR3 reads CASISRGGAGAYNEQFF. In DNA form, the CDR3 reads TGTGCCAGCATCTCCCGGGGGGGGGCCGGGGCCTACAATGAGCAGTTCTTC.

This sequence joins TRBV11-2 and TRBJ2-3; 10 bases are shared with TRBD2. The J segment lost 0 bases and the V segment lost 4 bases, leaving 10 bases of the junction unmatched. There are 18 residues in the CDR3. Germline V gene lookup returns CDR1 SGHAT and CDR2 FQNNGV. The CDR3 nucleotides are TGTGCCAGCAGCTCAGTCGGCTTAGCGGGGGGCAGCACAGATACGCAGTATTTT. Its translation is CASSSVGLAGGSTDTQYF.

The gene calls are TRBV6-6 and TRBJ1-5; D not resolved. Trimming removed 8 bases at V and 0 bases at J, with 14 bases between. CDR3 length: 15 residues. CDR1 is MNHNY and CDR2 is SVGAGI in the germline V gene (reference sequence). This CDR3 reads CASGPRTVSNQPQHF. The CDR3 bases are TGTGCCAGCGGCCCCCGGACGGTTAGCAATCAGCCCCAGCATTTT.

The chain combines TRBV5-1 with TRBJ1-2; 7 nucleotides match TRBD1. This CDR3 is built from 11 residues. The V segment lost 6 bases and the J segment 4 bases; nucleotides outside the gene matches: 0. The germline CDR1 and CDR2 sequences are SGHRS and YFSETQ. The CDR3 coding sequence is TGCGCCAGCACAGGGGGCTATGGCTACACCTTC. Translated, it gives CASTGGYGYTF.

The chain combines TRBV5-6 with TRBJ1-1; D might be TRBD1 (5 bases). V was cut by 2 bases and J by 4 bases, with 18 bases left in between. The CDR3 is 16 amino acids. Germline V lookup: CDR1 SGHDT, CDR2 YYEEEE. The DNA for the CDR3 is TGTGCCAGCAGCTTCCGAGGGCTCACGGGGGGCACTGAAGCTTTCTTT. Translation: CASSFRGLTGGTEAFF.

This chain uses TRBV11-2 with TRBJ1-1; 8 bases align to TRBD1. The CDR3 runs 14 residues. The trim removed 1 base at V and 4 bases at J, leaving 2 bases unmatched. Germline V gene lookup returns CDR1 SGHAT and CDR2 FQNNGV. Here the CDR3 DNA reads TGTGCCAGCAGCTTAGCCGACAGGGGCACTGAAGCTTTCTTT. This sequence encodes CASSLADRGTEAFF.

The table lists this clone with a few counts. The chain combines TRBV14 with TRBJ2-4; D might be TRBD1 or TRBD2, each matching 5 bases. CDR1 and CDR2 from the germline V gene are SGHDN and FVKESK. The CDR3 spans 16 residues. V was clipped by 6 bases and J by 4 bases, with 19 bases between them. The CDR3 DNA reads as TGTGCCAGCAGTCAAAGCACGGGACGGGAAAAAAACATTCAGTACTTC. It translates to CASSQSTGREKNIQYF.

The chain is built from TRBV6-5 and TRBJ1-1; D is uncertain. The V end lost 8 bases, the J end lost 1 base, and 5 bases lay between the germline ends. The germline gives CDR1 MNHEY, CDR2 SVGAGI. CDR3 length: 11 residues. This CDR3 reads CASRQNTEAFF. CDR3 DNA sequence: TGTGCCAGCCGACAGAACACTGAAGCTTTCTTT.

This chain uses TRBV9 with TRBJ1-2; D not certain. The CDR3 is 13 residues long. V lost 5 bases to trimming and J lost 4 bases, with 12 bases between them. CDR1 and CDR2 (germline): SGDLS, YYNGEE. CDR3 sequence: CASRVLSGYGYTF. CDR3 nucleotide sequence: TGTGCCAGCAGGGTCCTATCCGGCTATGGCTACACCTTC.

This chain uses TRBV30 with TRBJ2-6; TRBD1 matches at 8 bases. The germline V gene has CDR1 GTSNPN and CDR2 SVGIG (reference sequence). V was clipped by 2 bases and J by 2 bases; unmatched bases: 2. The CDR3 is 15 amino acids. The CDR3 nucleotides read TGTGCCTGGAGTCTACAGGGGGCTGGGGCCAACGTCCTGACTTTC. This encodes CAWSLQGAGANVLTF.

The chain carries TRBV30 and TRBJ1-2; D unclear. The germline V and J ends were trimmed by 0 bases and 2 bases, with 4 bases remaining between them. CDR1 is GTSNPN, CDR2 SVGIG, per germline (reference sequence). The CDR3 covers 12 residues. CDR3 region: CAWSVANYGYTF. DNA of the CDR3: TGTGCCTGGAGTGTTGCGAACTATGGCTACACCTTC.

The V gene is TRBV29-1, the J gene TRBJ2-1; D unclear. The germline gives CDR1 SQVTM, CDR2 ANQGSEA. There are 12 residues in the CDR3. V lost 6 bases to trimming and J lost 8 bases, with 14 bases between them. The CDR3 protein is CSVGSRGDEQFF. The CDR3 DNA reads as TGCAGCGTCGGGTCCCGTGGCGATGAGCAGTTCTTC.

The CDR3 DNA sequence: TGTGCCAGCAGCCCGAATTACGGGACAGGGGGCGGCAGGCAGTACTTC. Its translation: CASSPNYGTGGGRQYF. The genes are TRBV14 and TRBJ2-7, with 12 nucleotides matching TRBD1. Germline V lookup: CDR1 SGHDN, CDR2 FVKESK. This CDR3 has 16 residues. J was trimmed by 9 bases and V by 4 bases; bases with no gene match: 13.

V gene TRBV30 combines with J gene TRBJ1-2; D remains unclear. The CDR3 spans 13 residues. CDR1 and CDR2 from the germline V gene are GTSNPN and SVGIG (reference sequence). V lost 0 bases, J lost 4 bases, and 9 bases lay in between. CDR3 protein: CAWSVPLLYGYTF. The CDR3 region has the DNA TGTGCCTGGAGTGTACCTCTACTCTATGGCTACACCTTC.

This clone has only one observation. The V gene is TRBV5-1, the J gene TRBJ2-2; 9 bases line up with TRBD1. CDR3 size: 16 residues. Germline V gene data show CDR1 as SGHRS and CDR2 as YFSETQ. V gave up 4 bases and J gave up 7 bases; unmatched junction bases: 11. Here the CDR3 DNA reads TGCGCCAGCAGCGGTCTTTCAGGACAGGGGATCGGGGAGCTGTTTTTT. Residues: CASSGLSGQGIGELFF.

This rearrangement joins TRBV3-1 (or the pseudogene TRBV3-2) to TRBJ1-5; D is uncertain. With 1 base removed from V and 2 bases from J, the gap between germline ends came to 12 bases. CDR1 is LGHDT and CDR2 is YNNKEL in the germline V gene (reference sequence). CDR3 length: 16 amino acids. The CDR3 coding sequence is TGTGCCAGCAGCCAAGGTGTATTTGGTCGCAATCAGCCCCAGCATTTT. This encodes CASSQGVFGRNQPQHF.

A remark on this clone: The junction and the germline gene differ at one end; a read error may be behind it. The chain joins TRBV6-2 or TRBV6-3 to TRBJ2-3; D is unresolved. The CDR3 has 15 residues. CDR1 and CDR2 from the germline V gene are MNHEY and SVGEGT. CDR3 nucleotide sequence: TGTGCCACCAGTACTATGTGGCCCCGCACAGATACGCAGTATTTT. The encoded protein is CATSTMWPRTDTQYF.

The gene calls are TRBV5-1 and TRBJ2-7, with 12 bases fitting TRBD1. Unmatched junction bases numbered 5, after V lost 0 bases and J lost 7 bases. The germline gives CDR1 SGHRS, CDR2 YFSETQ. The CDR3 extends over 15 amino acids. For the CDR3, the DNA is TGCGCCAGCAGCTTGGGGGACAGGGGGCGCCGGGAGCAGTACTTC. Translation: CASSLGDRGRREQYF.

The J gene is TRBJ2-1, the V gene TRBV25-1; D is unresolved. CDR3 length: 12 residues. Germline values: CDR1 MGHDK, CDR2 SYGVNS. The V gene lost 4 bases and the J gene lost 10 bases, with 11 bases spanning the gap. For the CDR3, the DNA is TGTGCCAGCAGTGTCCGGACCAGGGAGCAGTTCTTC. Translated, it gives CASSVRTREQFF.